This T cell receptor (beta chain) appears in the sequencing data of a study of CD8+ T cells in alopecia areata. Study-wide context: The protocol delivered tofacitinib for 6 to 18 months, then withdrew it for 6 months.

Treatment in this sample: oral pan-JAK inhibitor, 5-10 mg twice daily. As part of sample collection, lesional scalp punch biopsies and peripheral blood were taken from alopecia areata patients. A FACSAria was used to sort CD4+ and CD8+ T cells. These cells came from PBMCs. Points on this clone: Its antigen is currently unknown.

General study results and limits: On tofacitinib, scalp clonality and expanded CD8+ clones among top 100 fell significantly.

The CDR3 is 18 residues long. The V gene end was trimmed by 5 bases and the J gene end by 7 bases; junction bases not matched to a gene: 15. From germline, CDR1 is LGHNA and CDR2 YNFKEQ. Following RNA extraction, reverse transcription yielded cDNA that acted as the sequencing template. The protocol was immunoSEQ multiplex PCR, while the TCRdb copy is restricted to in-frame clones and leaves out a portion. Of a few hundred thousand clones listed, roughly two fifths are singletons. The sample was CD4+ T cells sorted from blood, taken between weeks 30 and 35, from a patient treated with tofacitinib. The clonotype comes from a human donor with alopecia areata. The gene calls are TRBV4-2 and TRBJ2-1, with TRBD2 matching over 12 bases. The chain's CDR3 is CASSRHTPASGGANEQFF. CDR3 sequence (DNA): TGTGCCAGCAGCAGACACACCCCTGCTAGCGGGGGGGCGAATGAGCAGTTCTTC.